This T cell receptor beta chain was profiled in a study of identical twins (TCRdb year 2016). Looking at the study overall: TCR alpha and beta repertoires from monozygotic twins, unrelated adults of various ages and cord blood were deep-sequenced to test whether fetal clonotypes persist. To rule out contamination, replicate twin experiments were performed at different times with different library preparation protocols.

Library method: 5' RACE. The run used an Illumina HiSeq 2000. Template switching introduced a universal primer binding site; the final cDNA contained a unique molecular identifier, enabling accurate counting of TCR cDNA molecules. Specific primers in the conserved constant-segment region were used to synthesize first-strand cDNA for TCR alpha and beta chains. To control for contamination, every cDNA library was double barcoded, receiving both a SMART-Mk sample barcode and Illumina barcodes. TruSeq adapter sequences, together with Illumina sample barcodes, were added in two successive PCR steps. TCR alpha and beta cDNA libraries were sequenced on the Illumina HiSeq platform with custom primers. In the paper's pipeline: Unique molecular identifiers were extracted from raw reads with MiGEC, and CDR3 positions were determined with MiXCR. For each individual, recombination models were inferred using an EM algorithm with the repgenHMM and IGoR tools. Shared clonotype analysis was performed with the tcR package in R, normalizing sharing by the product of cloneset sizes. To study raw recombination without the effects of thymic and clonal selection, out-of-frame nonproductive sequences were analyzed. TCRdb itself trimmed the public reads at Q25 with fastp, ran MiXCR and retained productive beta chains. Rows with a matching CDR3 protein are joined into one entry that keeps the most common DNA and genes. What appears here as the V and J calls and clone size reflects TCRdb's work, not the paper's. A total of 300,000 to 400,000 distinct CDR3 sequences appear in this sample, approximately 13% of them only once. Approximately 7.5% of the sample comes from the top ten.

Only healthy Caucasian donors were included. The twin cohort consisted of three pairs of female monozygotic twins, all aged 18 to 29 years. Positive isolation kits from Invitrogen were used to isolate the CD4+ and CD8+ T cell populations. For this clonotype: Its recognized antigen is unknown. No quality values exist for individual bases; no much larger clone is one base distant.

From the cysteine through the phenylalanine, the CDR3 covers 15 amino acids. CDR3 DNA only is kept here, 45 bases in frame from base 1. V is trimmed back by 6 bases and J by 0 bases, and the junction contains 7 bases that no gene match accounts for. CDR1 is given as MGHDK and CDR2 as SYGVNS, both from the germline V gene. Beyond this particular receptor, the publication reports: Recombination models systematically underestimated out-of-frame TCR alpha sharing in monozygotic twins but agreed with sharing between unrelated individuals. Zero-insertion analyses could be partly confounded by invariant T cells such as MAIT and iNKT, although diverse VJ usage argued against such confounding for most clonotypes. Excess twin sharing in beta out-of-frame sequences was weaker because fewer shared sequences lowered the signal-to-noise ratio. Fewer insertions were carried by abundant cord blood beta clonotypes, a similar but weaker trend appeared in young adult naive repertoires, and no such trend appeared in memory repertoires. Compared with coincidental sharing between unrelated individuals, an excess of low generation-probability sequences was observed among out-of-frame TCR alpha sequences shared between twins. Because the same donors could not be followed over many years, the conclusions depended on cross-sectional statistical analysis.

These records were also assigned to another study, of yellow fever vaccine responses in identical twins. The second investigation adds: According to the authors, the vaccine-induced T cell response in identical twins seemed to be partly convergent and partly specific to each individual. In identical twins, the study followed T cell clones that responded to the vaccine with precision.

Specimen: CD8+ T cells sorted from blood. The rearranged segments are TRBV25-1 and TRBJ1-1, and TRBD1 aligns with 7 junction nucleotides. The clonotype was recovered from a woman aged 18-29 years in good health. The CDR3 protein: CASRERTGLNTEAFF. The nucleotide sequence is TGTGCCAGCAGGGAAAGGACAGGTCTGAACACTGAAGCTTTCTTT. Outside the CDR3, residues come from the reference TRBV25-1 and TRBJ1-1 proteins, so the full variable domain is: EADIYQTPRYLVIGTGKKITLECSQTMGHDKMYWYQQDPGMELHLIHYSYGVNSTEKGDLSSESTVSRIRTEHFPLTLESARPSHTSQYLCASRERTGLNTEAFFGQGTRLTVV.